One sample yielded the 20 T cell receptor beta chains listed below, sequenced in a study of long-term antiretroviral therapy in people with HIV. The authors ran the immunoSEQ assay, v3.0, at survey level. The protocol was immunoSEQ multiplex PCR, while the TCRdb copy is restricted to in-frame clones and leaves out a portion. The data contain fewer than 25,000 clones, roughly 94% of them seen just once; the ten biggest clones take up 2% to 2.5%. The sequences come from unsorted PBMCs, collected more than 4.7 years after starting antiretroviral therapy. All receptors derive from a woman in her 50s with HIV.

The CDR3 loop is CASSPPGSYEQYF. CDR3 DNA: TGTGCCAGCAGCCCCCCCGGGTCCTACGAGCAGTACTTC. J is TRBJ2-7 and V is TRBV5-4; D remains unclear. Germline lookup yields CDR1 SGHNT and CDR2 YYREEE (reference sequence). This CDR3 comprises 13 residues. V dropped 4 bases and J dropped 1 base, with 9 bases sitting between them.

The J gene is TRBJ2-1, the V gene TRBV5-1; 9 nucleotides line up with TRBD1. Germline CDR1 and CDR2: SGHRS and YFSETQ. The CDR3 is made up of 15 amino acids. The V and J ends lost 9 bases and 7 bases, in that order; junction bases with no gene match: 14. The CDR3, as DNA: TGCGCCACCAACCACGGGGACAGGGACGCAAATGAGCAGTTCTTC. Residues: CATNHGDRDANEQFF.

The V call is TRBV6-5, the J call TRBJ2-5, with TRBD2 matching 12 bases. Germline V gene data show CDR1 as MNHEY and CDR2 as SVGAGI. J was trimmed by 5 bases and V by 3 bases; bases with no gene match: 4. There are 15 residues in the CDR3. CDR3 DNA sequence: TGTGCCAGCAGTTATAGCCTAGCGGGGGGGGAGACCCAGTACTTC. Translation gives CASSYSLAGGETQYF.

This chain uses TRBV19 with TRBJ1-4; no definite D call. The CDR3 runs 14 residues. The V and J ends lost 5 bases and 7 bases respectively, with 14 bases between them. In germline, CDR1 is LNHDA, CDR2 SQIVND (reference sequence). The CDR3 is CASSSLEGIEKLFF. In DNA, the CDR3 is TGTGCCAGTAGTTCGTTAGAGGGAATTGAAAAACTGTTTTTT.

This chain links TRBV5-1 with TRBJ1-5; 9 bases line up with TRBD1. V was clipped by 3 bases and J by 4 bases; unmatched bases: 2. The CDR3 runs 14 residues. From germline, CDR1 is SGHRS and CDR2 YFSETQ. CDR3 protein: CASSSGTGNQPQHF. CDR3 nucleotides: TGCGCCAGCAGCTCCGGGACAGGGAATCAGCCCCAGCATTTT.

The chain recombines TRBV19 with TRBJ2-7, with 8 positions matching TRBD1. V dropped 3 bases and J dropped 4; count of bases not matched to a gene: 8. The CDR3 has 15 amino acids. The V gene's germline CDR1 is LNHDA and CDR2 SQIVND (reference sequence). The CDR3 region is CASSMGLDRVYEQYF. The DNA of the CDR3 is TGTGCCAGTAGTATGGGCCTGGACAGGGTTTACGAGCAGTACTTC.

This clone occurred once. The V call is TRBV27, the J call TRBJ2-2; no clear D gene. Germline assignment: CDR1 MNHEY and CDR2 SMNVEV (reference sequence). Trimming took off 1 base at V and 7 bases at J, with 10 bases between the two ends. The CDR3 runs to 14 residues. CDR3 protein: CASSLFSWGGELFF. CDR3 DNA sequence: TGTGCCAGCAGTTTATTCTCGTGGGGCGGGGAGCTGTTTTTT.

This chain links TRBV25-1 with TRBJ1-1; D possibly corresponds to TRBD1 (5 bases). V shed 8 bases and J shed 1 base, with 11 bases lying between them. The CDR3 extends over 13 amino acids. Germline V gene sequence: CDR1 MGHDK, CDR2 SYGVNS. The CDR3 sequence is CASAWGKNTEAFF. In nucleotides, the CDR3 is TGTGCCAGCGCGTGGGGGAAGAACACTGAAGCTTTCTTT.

The chain carries TRBV7-9 and TRBJ2-4; D gene uncertain. Between the trimmed V and J ends, which lost 4 bases and 0 bases, there was a span of 10 bases. The CDR3 covers 15 residues. Germline V CDR1 and CDR2: SEHNR, FQNEAQ (reference sequence). CDR3 nucleotide sequence: TGTGCCAGCAGCTCATTGACCGTAGCCAAAAACATTCAGTACTTC. Amino acid sequence: CASSSLTVAKNIQYF. Combining the CDR3 with reference TRBV7-9 and TRBJ2-4 gives the whole variable domain DTGVSQNPRHKITKRGQNVTFRCDPISEHNRLYWYRQTLGQGPEFLTYFQNEAQLEKSRLLSDRFSAERPKGSFSTLEIQRTEQGDSAMYLCASSSLTVAKNIQYFGAGTRLSVL.

J is TRBJ2-7 and V is TRBV11-2; D gene unclear. Trimming stripped 4 bases from V and 0 bases from J, with 4 bases between. This CDR3 contains 12 residues. The germline gives CDR1 SGHAT, CDR2 FQNNGV. In DNA, the CDR3 is TGTGCCAGCAGCTCACGCTCCTACGAGCAGTACTTC. Protein sequence: CASSSRSYEQYF.

The chain couples TRBV10-3 to TRBJ2-1; 7 nucleotides line up with TRBD2. Germline CDR1 is ENHRY and CDR2 is SYGVKD. The V and J ends lost 0 bases and 7 bases, in that order; junction bases with no gene match: 6. The CDR3 length is 15 residues. Written as DNA, the CDR3 is TGTGCCATCAGTGAGTCTGCGGGAGATAGGAATGAGCAGTTCTTC. Its protein product is CAISESAGDRNEQFF.

This clone came up once. As DNA, the CDR3 is TGTGCCAGCAGTTCGGACAGGGGGCGAGACTATGGCTACACCTTC. It specifies CASSSDRGRDYGYTF. The chain links TRBV6-5 to TRBJ1-2, with 11 bases fitting TRBD1. The V and J ends lost 4 bases and 3 bases, in that order; junction bases with no gene match: 4. Germline V lookup: CDR1 MNHEY, CDR2 SVGAGI. The CDR3 runs to 15 residues.

V is TRBV4-3 and J is TRBJ2-1; D remains unclear. V lost 1 base and J 3 bases, leaving 7 bases between the germline ends. The CDR3 contains 14 residues. CDR1 LGHNA and CDR2 YSLEER come from the germline V gene. The CDR3 sequence is CASSQGLGYNEQFF. The DNA of the CDR3 is TGCGCCAGCAGCCAAGGTCTCGGCTACAATGAGCAGTTCTTC.

Turning to this clone: This is likely a read error, given that the CDR3 carries no conserved phenylalanine or tryptophan at its end. The DNA is omitted, as the CDR3 cannot be located on it reliably, and the CDR3 follows TCRdb's listing. The rearrangement joins TRBV20-1 to TRBJ2-6. Counting both end residues, the CDR3 totals 9 amino acids. Germline V gene data show CDR1 as DFQATT and CDR2 as SNEGSKA (reference sequence). CDR3 sequence reads: CSARVSATN.

The chain has TRBV27 and TRBJ1-5; 7 bases line up with TRBD1. The germline CDR1 and CDR2 sequences are MNHEY and SMNVEV (reference sequence). This CDR3 has 17 amino acids. With V trimmed by 5 bases and J by 3 bases, 13 bases remained unmatched. Here the CDR3 reads CASSPRSPGQNNQPQHF. The DNA for the CDR3 is TGTGCCAGCAGTCCGCGATCGCCGGGACAGAACAATCAGCCCCAGCATTTT.

V usage is TRBV2 and J usage is TRBJ2-1; a weak D match, TRBD1 (5 bases). Trimming left V 8 bases short and J 4 bases short, with 15 bases between. Germline V gene data show CDR1 as SNHLY and CDR2 as FYNNEI. The CDR3 covers 14 residues. CDR3 bases: TGTGCCAGCGTCGAGGAAGACAGTTACAATGAGCAGTTCTTC. Its protein product is CASVEEDSYNEQFF. Drawing the rest from reference TRBV2 and TRBJ2-1, the complete variable domain is EPEVTQTPSHQVTQMGQEVILRCVPISNHLYFYWYRQILGQKVEFLVSFYNNEISEKSEIFDDQFSVERPDGSNFTLKIRSTKLEDSAMYFCASVEEDSYNEQFFGPGTRLTVL.

This chain links TRBV5-6 with TRBJ1-1; no definite D call. Looked up from germline, CDR1 is SGHDT and CDR2 is YYEEEE. Between the trimmed V and J ends, which lost 7 bases and 0 bases, there was a span of 10 bases. This CDR3 region has 13 residues. In DNA, the CDR3 is TGTGCCAGCCACCCGTCGGTGAACACTGAAGCTTTCTTT. Translation: CASHPSVNTEAFF. Combining the CDR3 with reference TRBV5-6 and TRBJ1-1 gives the whole variable domain DAGVTQSPTHLIKTRGQQVTLRCSPKSGHDTVSWYQQALGQGPQFIFQYYEEEERQRGNFPDRFSGHQFPNYSSELNVNALLLGDSALYLCASHPSVNTEAFFGQGTRLTVV.

V is TRBV11-2 and J is TRBJ1-2; D might be TRBD1 (5 bases). This CDR3 contains 16 residues. The germline V gene encodes CDR1 SGHAT and CDR2 FQNNGV. The ends were cut back, 2 bases at V and 6 bases at J, with 19 bases in the middle. CDR3 amino acids: CASSLKVVPSQDGYTF. Written as DNA, the CDR3 is TGTGCCAGCAGCTTAAAAGTGGTCCCCTCACAGGATGGCTACACCTTC. The variable domain in full, completed from reference TRBV11-2 and TRBJ1-2, reads EAGVAQSPRYKIIEKRQSVAFWCNPISGHATLYWYQQILGQGPKLLIQFQNNGVVDDSQLPKDRFSAERLKGVDSTLKIQPAKLEDSAVYLCASSLKVVPSQDGYTFGSGTRLTVV.

The chain joins TRBV5-4 to TRBJ2-1; 10 nucleotides agree with TRBD2. CDR1 SGHNT and CDR2 YYREEE come from the germline V gene (reference sequence). V lost 2 bases to trimming and J lost 6 bases; unmatched junction nucleotides: 2. The CDR3 contains 14 residues. Written as DNA, the CDR3 is TGTGCCAGCAGCTTCCCTAGCGGGAGCAATGAGCAGTTCTTC. It specifies CASSFPSGSNEQFF.

The rearrangement uses TRBV7-9 and TRBJ1-1; possibly TRBD1 for D (5 bases). V shed 5 bases and J shed 3 bases, with 22 bases lying between them. The CDR3 length is 17 residues. Looked up from germline, CDR1 is SEHNR and CDR2 is FQNEAQ (reference sequence). CDR3 DNA sequence: TGTGCCAGCAGCAACTCCCTCATACAGGCTCGGGACACTGAAGCTTTCTTT. It codes for CASSNSLIQARDTEAFF. Based on the CDR3 plus reference TRBV7-9 and TRBJ1-1, the full variable domain is DTGVSQNPRHKITKRGQNVTFRCDPISEHNRLYWYRQTLGQGPEFLTYFQNEAQLEKSRLLSDRFSAERPKGSFSTLEIQRTEQGDSAMYLCASSNSLIQARDTEAFFGQGTRLTVV.